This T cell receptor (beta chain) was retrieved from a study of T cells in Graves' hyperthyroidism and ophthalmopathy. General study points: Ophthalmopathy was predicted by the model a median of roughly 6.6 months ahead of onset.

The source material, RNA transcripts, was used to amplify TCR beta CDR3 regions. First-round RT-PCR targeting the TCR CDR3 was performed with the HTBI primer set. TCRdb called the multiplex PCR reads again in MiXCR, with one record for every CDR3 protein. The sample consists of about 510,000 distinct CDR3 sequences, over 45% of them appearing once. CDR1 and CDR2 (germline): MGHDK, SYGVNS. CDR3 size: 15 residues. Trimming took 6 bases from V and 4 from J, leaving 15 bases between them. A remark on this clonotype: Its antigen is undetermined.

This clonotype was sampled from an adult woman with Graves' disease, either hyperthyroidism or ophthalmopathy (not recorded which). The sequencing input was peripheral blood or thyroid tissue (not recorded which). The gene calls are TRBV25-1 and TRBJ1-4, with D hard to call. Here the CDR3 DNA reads TGTGCCAGCAGCGAGGTGCTGGGAGGTAATGAAAAACTGTTTTTT. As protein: CASSEVLGGNEKLFF.